This is a list of T cell receptor beta chains from one sample in a study of blood T cell repertoires in COVID-19. Sequencing used immunoSEQ multiplex PCR; TCRdb keeps in-frame clones, though not all of them. The table shows around 130,000 clones, with about 83% occurring only once. Sequencing was performed on peripheral blood. The origin of the receptors is a man aged 60 to 69 with acute or convalescent COVID-19. The CDR3 runs from the conserved cysteine through the conserved F or W. The D gene is left open where the match is weak.

v_call: TRBV18
j_call: TRBJ2-1
d_call: TRBD2
cdr3_aa: CASSLKTSGPYNEQFF

v_call: TRBV7-3
j_call: TRBJ1-2
d_call: NA
cdr3_aa: CASSLGRAYGYTF

v_call: TRBV5-4
j_call: TRBJ2-3
d_call: NA
cdr3_aa: CASSSQGGVRTDTQYF

v_call: TRBV7-8
j_call: TRBJ1-2
d_call: TRBD1
cdr3_aa: CASSSRQGGNLRIFYGYTF

v_call: TRBV14
j_call: TRBJ2-5
d_call: NA
cdr3_aa: CASSQGLLVGETQYF

v_call: TRBV6-1
j_call: TRBJ1-2
d_call: TRBD1
cdr3_aa: CASSEAWQGAGYTF

v_call: TRBV28
j_call: TRBJ1-1
d_call: NA
cdr3_aa: CASSLWGGRRTEAFF

v_call: TRBV9
j_call: TRBJ2-2
d_call: NA
cdr3_aa: CASSVGGGLAPTGELFF

v_call: TRBV9
j_call: TRBJ2-3
d_call: TRBD2
cdr3_aa: CASSSLGGDTDTQYF

v_call: TRBV2
j_call: TRBJ2-3
d_call: NA
cdr3_aa: CASSEGQTFTDTQYF

v_call: TRBV3-1/TRBV3-2
j_call: TRBJ2-1
d_call: NA
cdr3_aa: CASGQTNNEQFF

v_call: TRBV6-5
j_call: TRBJ1-4
d_call: NA
cdr3_aa: CASSSSGATNEKLFF

v_call: TRBV4-2
j_call: TRBJ2-1
d_call: NA
cdr3_aa: CASSQDLPNEQFF

v_call: TRBV4-1
j_call: TRBJ1-1
d_call: NA
cdr3_aa: CASSLGGLGYTEAFF

v_call: TRBV15
j_call: TRBJ2-3
d_call: NA
cdr3_aa: CATSRLGDTQYF

v_call: TRBV19
j_call: TRBJ2-2
d_call: TRBD1
cdr3_aa: CASRGTGGNGELFF

v_call: TRBV27
j_call: TRBJ1-2
d_call: TRBD1
cdr3_aa: CASSLTGRTGYTF

v_call: TRBV5-6
j_call: TRBJ2-7
d_call: TRBD1
cdr3_aa: CASSSVDRVEAYYEQYF

v_call: TRBV27
j_call: TRBJ1-1
d_call: TRBD1
cdr3_aa: CASRTTGGYTEAFF

v_call: TRBV7-9
j_call: TRBJ2-5
d_call: NA
cdr3_aa: CASSRGQETQYF

v_call: TRBV5-6
j_call: TRBJ2-7
d_call: TRBD2
cdr3_aa: CASSPGLAHYEQYF

v_call: TRBV30
j_call: TRBJ2-5
d_call: NA
cdr3_aa: CAWRKGIETQYF

v_call: TRBV6-1
j_call: TRBJ2-7
d_call: TRBD2
cdr3_aa: CASSEGGLAKEQYF

v_call: TRBV28
j_call: TRBJ2-7
d_call: TRBD2
cdr3_aa: CATYSGGAYEQYF

v_call: TRBV27
j_call: TRBJ2-7
d_call: NA
cdr3_aa: CASSPVTEVPYEQYF

v_call: TRBV4-2
j_call: TRBJ2-7
d_call: NA
cdr3_aa: CASSQDLLGHLYEQYF

v_call: TRBV5-1
j_call: TRBJ1-1
d_call: NA
cdr3_aa: CASSLGQQNTEAFF

v_call: TRBV10-3
j_call: TRBJ1-6
d_call: NA
cdr3_aa: CAISESSQVNSPLHF

v_call: TRBV7-8
j_call: TRBJ2-5
d_call: TRBD2
cdr3_aa: CASSFTWGGKQETQYF

v_call: TRBV19
j_call: TRBJ2-1
d_call: TRBD2
cdr3_aa: CASSIGTSGNNEQFF

v_call: TRBV5-4
j_call: TRBJ2-1
d_call: NA
cdr3_aa: CASTPNVVRGNEQFF

v_call: TRBV6-1
j_call: TRBJ2-3
d_call: NA
cdr3_aa: CASSEGTRGADTQYF

v_call: TRBV6-5
j_call: TRBJ2-3
d_call: NA
cdr3_aa: CASSYSPGTDTQYF

v_call: TRBV24-1
j_call: TRBJ2-2
d_call: NA
cdr3_aa: CATRPQGGELFF

v_call: TRBV2
j_call: TRBJ1-4
d_call: TRBD1
cdr3_aa: CASRPGQGNEKLFF

v_call: TRBV6-5
j_call: TRBJ1-5
d_call: NA
cdr3_aa: CASSSDWNQPQHF

v_call: TRBV9
j_call: TRBJ2-5
d_call: NA
cdr3_aa: CASSVGGLRETQYF

v_call: TRBV19
j_call: TRBJ2-2
d_call: NA
cdr3_aa: CASSIVGGTGELFF

v_call: TRBV24-1
j_call: TRBJ2-6
d_call: NA
cdr3_aa: CATSDPSSGANVLTF

v_call: TRBV21-1
j_call: TRBJ2-5
d_call: NA
cdr3_aa: CASSGQGETQYF

v_call: TRBV9
j_call: TRBJ2-1
d_call: TRBD1
cdr3_aa: CASSAAGQGYNEQFF

v_call: TRBV4-2
j_call: TRBJ1-1
d_call: TRBD1
cdr3_aa: CASSLWDRDTEAFF

v_call: TRBV2
j_call: TRBJ2-2
d_call: NA
cdr3_aa: CASSDRDATGELFF

v_call: TRBV7-8
j_call: TRBJ2-2
d_call: TRBD2
cdr3_aa: CASSFMVASGRFTGELFF

v_call: TRBV6-5
j_call: TRBJ1-4
d_call: NA
cdr3_aa: CASSYPYERFEEKLFF

v_call: TRBV7-6
j_call: TRBJ2-1
d_call: TRBD2
cdr3_aa: CASSLESGLAPFNEQFF

v_call: TRBV4-3
j_call: TRBJ1-5
d_call: NA
cdr3_aa: CASSLGPNQPQHF

v_call: TRBV24-1
j_call: TRBJ1-3
d_call: NA
cdr3_aa: CATSDWTDSGNTIYF

v_call: TRBV30
j_call: TRBJ2-7
d_call: TRBD1
cdr3_aa: CAWSVRTGAEQYF

v_call: TRBV6-5
j_call: TRBJ2-7
d_call: NA
cdr3_aa: CASRDRYRAVNEQYF

v_call: TRBV4-3
j_call: TRBJ2-1
d_call: NA
cdr3_aa: CASSRGVVLYNEQFF

v_call: TRBV5-8
j_call: TRBJ2-1
d_call: NA
cdr3_aa: CASSLGAGYNEQFF

v_call: TRBV29-1
j_call: TRBJ2-7
d_call: TRBD2
cdr3_aa: CSVEGWVAGKEREQYF

v_call: TRBV14
j_call: TRBJ2-7
d_call: TRBD1
cdr3_aa: CASSLPPRQGGSYEQYF